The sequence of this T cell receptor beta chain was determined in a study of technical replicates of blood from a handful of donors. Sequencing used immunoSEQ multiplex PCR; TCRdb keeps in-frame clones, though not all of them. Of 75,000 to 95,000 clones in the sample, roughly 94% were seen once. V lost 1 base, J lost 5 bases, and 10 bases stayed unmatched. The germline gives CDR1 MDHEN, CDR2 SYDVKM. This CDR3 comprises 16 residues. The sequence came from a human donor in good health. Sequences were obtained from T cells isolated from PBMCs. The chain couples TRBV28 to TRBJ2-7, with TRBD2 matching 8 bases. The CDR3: CASSLLSGTRVDEQYF. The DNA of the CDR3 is TGTGCCAGCAGTTTATTAAGCGGGACTAGAGTTGACGAGCAGTACTTC.